Each of the 17 T cell receptor beta chains below was sequenced from the same sample in a study of Graves' ophthalmopathy and Graves' hyperthyroidism. Researchers took RNA transcripts and amplified TCR beta CDR3 regions from them. HTBI-primed first-round RT-PCR preceded second-round multiplex PCR. TCRdb reprocessed the multiplex PCR reads with MiXCR, giving one entry per CDR3 protein. Found here are 900,000 to 1,200,000 distinct CDR3 sequences, less than 45% of them singletons; the top ten hold around 10%. The sample comprised peripheral blood or thyroid tissue (not recorded which). Receptors were obtained from an adult man with Graves' hyperthyroidism.

This clonotype was found a few times. This rearrangement joins TRBV20-1 to TRBJ1-6; D is uncertain. Trimming took 3 bases from V and 4 from J, leaving 7 bases between them. The CDR3 consists of 13 residues. The germline gives CDR1 DFQATT, CDR2 SNEGSKA (reference sequence). Here the CDR3 reads CSASGDYNSPLHF. In DNA form, the CDR3 reads TGCAGTGCTAGTGGAGATTATAATTCACCCCTCCACTTT.

This clonotype has a handful of counts. The chain couples TRBV6-5 to TRBJ1-6; tentative D call: TRBD1 (5 bases). CDR3 length: 15 residues. Deletions cut 8 bases from V and 4 bases from J, with 15 bases between. Germline lookup yields CDR1 MNHEY and CDR2 SVGAGI. CDR3 amino acids: CASGMGDGYNSPLHF. CDR3 coding DNA: TGTGCCAGCGGGATGGGGGACGGGTATAATTCACCCCTCCACTTT.

A note on this clonotype: Since a much larger clone is just one base distant, this may be a read error. This rearrangement joins TRBV7-3 to TRBJ1-6; TRBD1 matches at 8 bases. Germline values: CDR1 SGHTA, CDR2 FQGTGA. The junction had 12 bases not matched to a gene; V was cut back by 5 bases and J by 9 bases. The CDR3 runs 16 residues. Here the CDR3 DNA reads TGTGCCAGCAGCCCTAGGGGCAGGGGGCATGGTTCACCCCTCCACTTT. Protein: CASSPRGRGHGSPLHF.

The rearrangement uses TRBV11-2 and TRBJ2-5; D possibly uses TRBD1 or TRBD2 (5 bases each). The CDR3 spans 16 residues. V was cut by 3 bases and J by 2 bases, with 16 bases left in between. Per the germline V gene, CDR1 is SGHAT and CDR2 is FQNNGV. The CDR3 region has the DNA TGTGCCAGCAGCTTGGGGACCGGGCTAACACAAGAGACCCAGTACTTC. Protein sequence: CASSLGTGLTQETQYF.

Concerning this clonotype: This could be a read error, since a much larger clone is one nucleotide away. The chain links TRBV7-9 to TRBJ2-7; D may match TRBD1 or TRBD2 (5 bases each). Trimming cost V 1 base and J 6 bases, with 16 bases left between them. Germline V gene data show CDR1 as SEHNR and CDR2 as FQNEAQ (reference sequence). The CDR3 sequence is 15 residues long. The DNA for the CDR3 is TGTGCCAGCAGCTTAGGGGGACCTGCCAGACGCGAGCAGTACTTC. Amino acids: CASSLGGPARREQYF.

This clonotype showed up just a few times. This chain links TRBV7-3 with TRBJ1-2, with TRBD1 as a possible D gene (6 bases). The CDR3 extends over 13 amino acids. The germline V gene has CDR1 SGHTA and CDR2 FQGTGA. V lost 8 bases, J lost 5 bases, and 15 bases lay in between. As DNA, the CDR3 is TGTGCCAGCTCACCCTCAGGGGATTATGGCTACACCTTC. Protein: CASSPSGDYGYTF.

This clonotype showed up just a few times. This chain uses TRBV19 with TRBJ2-2; D remains unclear. This CDR3 region has 13 residues. Trimming stripped 3 bases from V and 4 bases from J, with 6 bases between. Germline-derived CDR1 and CDR2 are LNHDA and SQIVND (reference sequence). The CDR3 bases are TGTGCCAGTAGTATCCGACGCACCGGGGAGCTGTTTTTT. This encodes CASSIRRTGELFF.

The chain combines TRBV10-3 with TRBJ1-5, with D perhaps matching TRBD1 (6 bases). Germline V CDR1 and CDR2: ENHRY, SYGVKD. This CDR3 has 13 residues. The CDR3 loop is CDPIQGRGQPQHF. The CDR3 DNA follows: TGTGACCCCATACAGGGTCGTGGTCAGCCCCAGCATTTT.

The V call is TRBV19, the J call TRBJ2-3; 8 bases fit TRBD2. The CDR3 contains 13 residues. With 9 bases clipped from V and 2 bases from J, the junction kept 4 bases outside the gene matches. Germline-derived CDR1 and CDR2 are LNHDA and SQIVND (reference sequence). CDR3 coding DNA: TGTGCCAGCCAGCGGGAGTACACAGATACGCAGTATTTT. Its protein product is CASQREYTDTQYF.

This clonotype was seen a handful of times. The V call is TRBV28, the J call TRBJ1-6; D is ambiguous. The CDR3 totals 15 residues. V lost 5 bases to trimming and J lost 7 bases, with 15 bases between them. Per germline, CDR1 MDHEN and CDR2 SYDVKM. CDR3: CASSRQAAGNSPLHF. In nucleotides, the CDR3 is TGTGCCAGCAGTCGCCAGGCAGCTGGGAATTCACCCCTCCACTTT.

This clonotype appeared many times. This CDR3 is CASSQARGGEPQHF. In DNA form, the CDR3 reads TGCGCCAGCAGCCAAGCTCGGGGCGGGGAGCCCCAGCATTTT. V is TRBV4-1 and J is TRBJ1-5, with a possible D match to TRBD1 (5 bases). CDR1 and CDR2 (germline): MGHRA, YSYEKL. The CDR3 contains 14 residues. The germline V and J ends were trimmed by 1 base and 8 bases, with 12 bases remaining between them.

Ten or more counts support this clonotype. The rearrangement uses TRBV5-1 and TRBJ1-5, with D unclear. V dropped 0 bases and J dropped 0 bases, with 7 bases sitting between them. This CDR3 has 15 amino acids. From germline, CDR1 is SGHRS and CDR2 YFSETQ. The CDR3 sequence: CASSLDSNSNQPQHF. CDR3 coding DNA: TGCGCCAGCAGCTTGGACAGTAATAGCAATCAGCCCCAGCATTTT.

This chain connects TRBV5-8 to TRBJ2-5; tentatively, D is TRBD1 (6 bases). CDR1 is SGHTS and CDR2 is YDEGEE in the germline V gene. Between the trimmed V and J ends, which lost 2 bases and 3 bases, there was a span of 11 bases. This CDR3 is 14 amino acids long. Here the CDR3 reads CASSLQGGEETQYF. Here the CDR3 DNA reads TGTGCCAGCAGCTTACAGGGTGGGGAAGAGACCCAGTACTTC.

V usage is TRBV5-1 and J usage is TRBJ2-5; D is ambiguous. V gave up 4 bases and J gave up 3 bases, with 7 bases separating them. This CDR3 region has 12 residues. Looked up from germline, CDR1 is SGHRS and CDR2 is YFSETQ. CDR3 sequence reads: CASSMTEETQYF. The CDR3 nucleotides are TGCGCCAGCAGCATGACGGAAGAGACCCAGTACTTC. The full variable domain, in which reference TRBV5-1 and TRBJ2-5 provide the parts outside the CDR3, is KAGVTQTPRYLIKTRGQQVTLSCSPISGHRSVSWYQQTPGQGLQFLFEYFSETQRNKGNFPGRFSGRQFSNSRSEMNVSTLELGDSALYLCASSMTEETQYFGPGTRLLVL.

The rearrangement joins TRBV29-1 to TRBJ2-5, with D possibly being TRBD1 or TRBD2 (5 bases each). The CDR3 has 14 residues. V lost 3 bases and J 4 bases, leaving 15 bases between the germline ends. Germline CDR1 reads SQVTM; CDR2 reads ANQGSEA. CDR3 nucleotides: TGCAGCGTTGATCGAGGGTGGGGCGGAGAGACCCAGTACTTC. This gives the protein CSVDRGWGGETQYF.

This clonotype was seen more than once but under ten times. The chain recombines TRBV9 with TRBJ2-5, with a possible D match to TRBD1 (6 bases). Germline V CDR1 and CDR2: SGDLS, YYNGEE. Trimming left V 3 bases short and J 6 bases short, with 15 bases between. The CDR3 totals 14 residues. CDR3 bases: TGTGCCAGCAGCGCAGATACAGGGATCCAGACCCAGTACTTC. Translated, it gives CASSADTGIQTQYF.

This clonotype was counted only a few times. The rearrangement uses TRBV19 and TRBJ2-5; D remains ambiguous. Germline V lookup: CDR1 LNHDA, CDR2 SQIVND (reference sequence). V shed 2 bases and J shed 5 bases, with 18 bases lying between them. This CDR3 is built from 16 residues. CDR3 in DNA: TGTGCCAGTAGTATATCCGTTTTGACCACGACCGAGACCCAGTACTTC. It codes for CASSISVLTTTETQYF. The complete variable domain, with remaining parts taken from reference TRBV19 and TRBJ2-5, reads DGGITQSPKYLFRKEGQNVTLSCEQNLNHDAMYWYRQDPGQGLRLIYYSQIVNDFQKGDIAEGYSVSREKKESFPLTVTSAQKNPTAFYLCASSISVLTTTETQYFGPGTRLLVL.